This T cell receptor (beta chain) was obtained from a study of blood T cells in healthy people across ages. This clonotype was recorded a few times. For the second PCR, which ran for roughly 6 to 11 cycles, a sample-barcoded 5' primer and a J-beta primer mix were used. TCRdb called the 5' RACE reads again in MiXCR, with one record for every CDR3 protein. The table includes approximately 960,000 distinct CDR3 sequences, approximately 32% detected once. This CDR3 is 14 amino acids long. Germline V gene data show CDR1 as SNHLY and CDR2 as FYNNEI. Between the trimmed V and J ends, which lost 5 bases and 5 bases, there was a span of 13 bases. The same sample was also used in a study of T cells of mothers and their children.

V is TRBV2 and J is TRBJ2-4, with D tentatively TRBD1 (6 bases). The sequencing sample was made of blood. This clonotype was sampled from a middle-aged woman in good health. The CDR3 sequence is CASSSRAGENIQYF. The CDR3 nucleotides are TGTGCCAGCAGTTCTAGGGCAGGGGAAAACATTCAGTACTTC.